This T cell receptor (beta chain) was captured in a study of blood T cell repertoires in COVID-19 (dated by TCRdb to the early 2020s). As for the study more broadly: The collaborator samples originated in the United States, Italy and Spain and spanned the acute and convalescent phases of COVID-19. The material from the prospective study consisted of cDNA or gDNA derived from T cells, B-cell-depleted T cells, or PBMCs. Deeply sampled blood TCRbeta repertoires from subjects exposed to, actively infected with, or recovered from COVID-19 were included in the dataset. The repertoires were made available in a free public database intended to serve as a resource for research on the immune response to SARS-CoV-2. Samples came from the ongoing ImmuneRACE study (first 160 participants) plus 1,254 subjects from 6 global collaborators. Sample metadata almost always included a de-identified subject ID, COVID-19 status, age in years and sex. Where available, HLA class I and class II types were taken from metadata supplied by the sample provider and were not determined by assay-based typing.

Of note for this clone: The target of this receptor is not known. No clone much larger than this one lies a single base away; base qualities are absent.

Study-level results and caveats: How much clinical and demographic metadata was included differed by source and by participant, and the metadata was provided uncurated.

TCRbeta CDR3 regions were amplified from genomic DNA by means of the immunoSEQ Assay, a bias-controlled multiplex PCR. The authors' pipeline ran thus. The number of nucleated cells in each sample was estimated from the amplification of reference gene primers within the assay. Sequence reads were collapsed and filtered to measure the absolute abundance of every unique TCRbeta CDR3 rearrangement. For each sample, productive Simpson clonality was calculated as the square root of Simpson's diversity index across productive rearrangements. TCRdb re-hosts the immuneACCESS table, in-frame sequences only. Its copies lack some clones; in the studies checked, an unresolved V gene accounts for under half of them, and the cause for the rest is not known. Clonal size and the V and J genes are those of that table, whereas D and trimming came from the DNA. The sample table contains tens of thousands of clones; only one count was recorded for 80% to 85% of them. The top ten constitute around 4.3% of the sample.

Reading from cysteine to phenylalanine, the CDR3 counts 14 amino acids. Of the read, only the CDR3 DNA is kept; its 42 bases are in frame from base 1. At the junction V is shortened by 7 bases and J by 3 bases, with 17 bases in between. Whole blood was collected in K2EDTA tubes by collaborating institutions according to the institutions' own protocols. For TCRbeta analysis, collaborators shipped samples as frozen whole blood, isolated PBMCs, or DNA extracted from either of those sample types. This TCR was sampled from a woman aged 60-75 years with acute or convalescent COVID-19. Recombination connected TRBV5-3 to TRBJ2-7; TRBD1 is perhaps the D gene, given 6 matching bases. TRBV5-3 counts as an open reading frame of uncertain function. Input material: peripheral blood. This receptor has the CDR3 CARGPGHRYYEQYF. The sequenced DNA: TGTGCCAGAGGCCCGGGACACCGATACTACGAGCAGTACTTC.